This T cell receptor (beta chain) was recorded in a study of cytomegalovirus exposure and HLA in healthy donors. General study points: Later on, analysis showed that most CMV-associated TCR beta chains appeared to be HLA-restricted. Researchers catalogued over 150 TCR beta chains as cytomegalovirus-associated.

With respect to this clone: The antigen is not known.

60 Vbeta and 13 Jbeta primers were used in PCR. The data were produced by immunoSEQ multiplex PCR, yet TCRdb's version contains in-frame clones alone and is incomplete. This sample carries roughly 130,000 clones, 70% to 85% of them seen once, and the ten largest clones take approximately 2.4%. The germline V gene encodes CDR1 MNHNY and CDR2 SVGAGI (reference sequence). V was trimmed by 7 bases and J by 8 bases, leaving 17 bases between them. The CDR3 consists of 13 residues. This TCR was recovered from a man between 45 and 60 years old in good health and CMV-seronegative. Sequencing was performed on PBMCs. The rearrangement links TRBV6-6 to TRBJ1-2; D might be TRBD1 (5 bases). CDR3: CASIEGVYGGYTF. The CDR3 nucleotides read TGTGCCAGCATCGAAGGGGTCTATGGGGGCTACACCTTC.